This T cell receptor beta chain is from a study of cytomegalovirus exposure and HLA in healthy donors. Study-level results: The study labeled more than 150 TCR beta chains cytomegalovirus-associated.

As concerns this clone: The antigen remains undetermined.

Data came from immunoSEQ multiplex PCR; TCRdb stores just in-frame clones and leaves some out. The profile shows about 240,000 clones, around 88% of them singletons. Sequencing was carried out using PBMCs. This clonotype was obtained from a woman between 25 and 40 years old in good health and CMV-seropositive.

CDR3 coding DNA: TGCGCCAGCAGCGCTGGACAGGGATCGAACACTGAAGCTTTCTTT. Its translation is CASSAGQGSNTEAFF. This rearrangement joins TRBV5-1 to TRBJ1-1; 8 nucleotides align to TRBD1. J gave up 1 base and V 4 bases, and 6 bases lay outside the gene matches. The CDR3 totals 15 residues. Germline CDR1 is SGHRS and CDR2 is YFSETQ.